This T cell receptor beta chain was recorded in a study of blood T cell repertoires in COVID-19. The wider study: There were acute and convalescent COVID-19 samples, and they came from the United States, Italy and Spain. PBMCs, B-cell-depleted T cells, or T cells provided the cDNA or gDNA that made up the material.

Authors' data handling: For nucleated cells, counts were estimated from reference gene primer amplification. Clones were sequenced by immunoSEQ multiplex PCR, and TCRdb holds only the in-frame ones, with some missing. For V, J and clone size, that table is used; D and trimming come from the DNA. The sample records some 220,000 clones, roughly 85% being singletons. In germline, CDR1 is MNHEY, CDR2 SMNVEV (reference sequence). The CDR3 extends over 21 amino acids. V shed 5 bases, J shed 2 bases, and the junction held 25 bases outside the gene matches. The chain couples TRBV27 to TRBJ1-2; 8 nucleotides align to TRBD1. This TCR was sampled from a woman in her forties with acute COVID-19. The sample consisted of PBMCs or T cells enriched from blood (not recorded which). CDR3 sequence reads: CASSPWSDRGPGQVTNYGYTF. The CDR3, as DNA: TGTGCCAGCAGTCCGTGGTCAGACCGGGGTCCGGGACAGGTTACAAACTATGGCTACACCTTC.